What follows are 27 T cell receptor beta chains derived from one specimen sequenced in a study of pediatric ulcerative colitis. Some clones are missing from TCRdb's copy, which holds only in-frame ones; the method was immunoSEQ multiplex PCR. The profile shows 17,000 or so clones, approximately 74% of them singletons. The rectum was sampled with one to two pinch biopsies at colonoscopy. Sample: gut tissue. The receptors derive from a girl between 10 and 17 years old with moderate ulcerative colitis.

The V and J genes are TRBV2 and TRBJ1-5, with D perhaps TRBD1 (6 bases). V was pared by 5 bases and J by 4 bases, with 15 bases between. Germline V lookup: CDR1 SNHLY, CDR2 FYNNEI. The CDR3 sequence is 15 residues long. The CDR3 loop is CASSTTGPENQPQHF. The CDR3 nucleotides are TGTGCCAGCAGTACTACAGGGCCAGAGAATCAGCCCCAGCATTTT.

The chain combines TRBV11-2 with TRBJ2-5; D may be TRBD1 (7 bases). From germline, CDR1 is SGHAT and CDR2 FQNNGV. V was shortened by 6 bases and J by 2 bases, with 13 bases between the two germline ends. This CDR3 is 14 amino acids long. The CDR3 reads CASRDPGGQETQYF. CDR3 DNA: TGTGCCAGCAGGGACCCAGGGGGGCAAGAGACCCAGTACTTC.

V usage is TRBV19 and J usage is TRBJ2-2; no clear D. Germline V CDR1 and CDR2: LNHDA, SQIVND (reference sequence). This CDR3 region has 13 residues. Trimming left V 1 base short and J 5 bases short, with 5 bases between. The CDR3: CASSIVGTGELFF. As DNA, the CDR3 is TGTGCCAGTAGTATAGTCGGGACCGGGGAGCTGTTTTTT.

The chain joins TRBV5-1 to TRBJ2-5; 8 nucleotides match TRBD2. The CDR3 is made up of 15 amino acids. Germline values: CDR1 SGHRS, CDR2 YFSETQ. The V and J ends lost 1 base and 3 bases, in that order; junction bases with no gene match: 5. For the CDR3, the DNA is TGCGCCAGCAGCTTGATGCCAGCGGGGGAAGAGACCCAGTACTTC. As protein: CASSLMPAGEETQYF.

CDR3 nucleotides: TGTGCCAGCAGTTACCGGGACCAGAACACCGGGGAGCTGTTTTTT. This gives the protein CASSYRDQNTGELFF. This sequence joins TRBV6-6 and TRBJ2-2; D is tentatively TRBD1 or TRBD2 (5 bases each). The CDR3 extends over 15 amino acids. Trimming cost V 2 bases and J 1 base, with 8 bases left between them. The germline V gene encodes CDR1 MNHNY and CDR2 SVGAGI (reference sequence).

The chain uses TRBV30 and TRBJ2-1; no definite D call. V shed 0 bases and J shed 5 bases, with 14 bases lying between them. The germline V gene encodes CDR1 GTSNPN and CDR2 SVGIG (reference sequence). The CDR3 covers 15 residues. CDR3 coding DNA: TGTGCCTGGAGTGTATGGGCCGCCGGCAACAATGAGCAGTTCTTC. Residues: CAWSVWAAGNNEQFF.

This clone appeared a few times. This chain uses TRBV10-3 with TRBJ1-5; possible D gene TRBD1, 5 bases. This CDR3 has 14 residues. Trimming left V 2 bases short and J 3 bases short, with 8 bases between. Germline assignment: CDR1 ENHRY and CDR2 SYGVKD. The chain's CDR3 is CAISEAGPNQPQHF. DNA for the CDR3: TGTGCCATCAGTGAGGCAGGGCCCAATCAGCCCCAGCATTTT.

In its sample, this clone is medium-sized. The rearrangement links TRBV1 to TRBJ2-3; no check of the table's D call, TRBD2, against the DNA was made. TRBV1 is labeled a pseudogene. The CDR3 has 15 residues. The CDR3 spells CTSRPRSHSTDTQYF. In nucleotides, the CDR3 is TGCACCAGCAGACCACGGTCGCATAGCACAGATACGCAGTATTTT.

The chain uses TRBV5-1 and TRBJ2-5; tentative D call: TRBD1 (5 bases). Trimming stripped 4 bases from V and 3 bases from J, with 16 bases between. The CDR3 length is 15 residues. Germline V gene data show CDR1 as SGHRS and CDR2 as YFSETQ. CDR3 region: CASSRRLGLEETQYF. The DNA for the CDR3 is TGCGCCAGCAGCCGTCGGTTGGGGCTGGAAGAGACCCAGTACTTC.

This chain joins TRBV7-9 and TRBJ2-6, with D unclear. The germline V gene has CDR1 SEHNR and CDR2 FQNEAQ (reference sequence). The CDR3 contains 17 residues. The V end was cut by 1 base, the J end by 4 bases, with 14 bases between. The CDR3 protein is CASSLGRNTWGANVLTF. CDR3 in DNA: TGTGCCAGCAGCTTAGGTCGAAATACTTGGGGGGCCAACGTCCTGACTTTC. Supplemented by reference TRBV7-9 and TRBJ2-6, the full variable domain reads DTGVSQNPRHKITKRGQNVTFRCDPISEHNRLYWYRQTLGQGPEFLTYFQNEAQLEKSRLLSDRFSAERPKGSFSTLEIQRTEQGDSAMYLCASSLGRNTWGANVLTFGAGSRLTVL.

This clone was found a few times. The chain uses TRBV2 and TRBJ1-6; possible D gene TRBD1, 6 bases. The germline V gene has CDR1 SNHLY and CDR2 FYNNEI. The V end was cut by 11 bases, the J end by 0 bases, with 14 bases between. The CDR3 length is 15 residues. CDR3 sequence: CAGRQETSYNSPLHF. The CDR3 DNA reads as TGTGCCGGGCGACAGGAGACCTCCTATAATTCACCCCTCCACTTT.

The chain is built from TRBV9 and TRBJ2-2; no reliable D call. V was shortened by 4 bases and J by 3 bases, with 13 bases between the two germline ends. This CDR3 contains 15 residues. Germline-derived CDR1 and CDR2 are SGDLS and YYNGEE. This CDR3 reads CASSPNSRYTGELFF. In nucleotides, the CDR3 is TGTGCCAGCAGCCCCAATAGCCGATACACCGGGGAGCTGTTTTTT.

CDR3 sequence (DNA): TGTGCCAGCAGCTTAGAGGGGGCTACTGAAGCTTTCTTT. This translates into CASSLEGATEAFF. This chain connects TRBV7-8 to TRBJ1-1, with 7 positions matching TRBD1. CDR1 SGHVS and CDR2 FQNEAQ come from the germline V gene. This CDR3 has 13 residues. V was pared by 1 base and J by 5 bases, with 1 base of the junction left unmatched.

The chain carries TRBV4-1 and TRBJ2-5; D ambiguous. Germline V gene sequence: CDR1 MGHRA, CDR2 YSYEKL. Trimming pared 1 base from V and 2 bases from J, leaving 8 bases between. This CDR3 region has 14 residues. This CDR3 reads CASSQGVKQETQYF. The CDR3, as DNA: TGCGCCAGCAGCCAAGGTGTAAAGCAAGAGACCCAGTACTTC.

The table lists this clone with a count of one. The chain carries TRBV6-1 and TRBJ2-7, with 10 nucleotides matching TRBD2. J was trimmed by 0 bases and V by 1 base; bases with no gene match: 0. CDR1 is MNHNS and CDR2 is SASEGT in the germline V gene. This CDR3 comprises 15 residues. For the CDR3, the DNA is TGTGCCAGCAGTGAAGGACTAGCGGGCTCCTACGAGCAGTACTTC. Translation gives CASSEGLAGSYEQYF.

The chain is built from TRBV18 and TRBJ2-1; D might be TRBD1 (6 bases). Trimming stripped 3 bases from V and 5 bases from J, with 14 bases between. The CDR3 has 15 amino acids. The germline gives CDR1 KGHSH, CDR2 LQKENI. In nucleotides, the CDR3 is TGTGCCAGCTCACCTAGGCAGGGGTTTAACAATGAGCAGTTCTTC. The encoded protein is CASSPRQGFNNEQFF.

CDR3 bases: TGTGCCAGCAGCTTGATCAAGAGCGGACAGGGAAACTACAATGAGCAGTTCTTC. Its translation is CASSLIKSGQGNYNEQFF. The chain uses TRBV5-6 and TRBJ2-1; 8 nucleotides match TRBD1. After removal of 1 base from V and 3 bases from J, the junction contained 12 bases not matched to a gene. Germline V gives CDR1 SGHDT, CDR2 YYEEEE. This CDR3 spans 18 amino acids.

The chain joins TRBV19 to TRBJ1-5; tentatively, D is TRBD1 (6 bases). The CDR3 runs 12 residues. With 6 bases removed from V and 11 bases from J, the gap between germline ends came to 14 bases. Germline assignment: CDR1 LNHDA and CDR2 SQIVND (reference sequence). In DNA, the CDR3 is TGTGCCAGTAGCCTACAGGGTAGGGCCCAGCATTTT. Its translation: CASSLQGRAQHF.

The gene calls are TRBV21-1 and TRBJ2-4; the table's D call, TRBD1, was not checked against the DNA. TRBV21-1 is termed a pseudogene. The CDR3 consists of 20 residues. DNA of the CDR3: TGTGCCAGCAGCCTCCGCTCCGGGGCGACAGGTTCCTTAGCCAAAAACATTCAGTACTTC. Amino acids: CASSLRSGATGSLAKNIQYF.

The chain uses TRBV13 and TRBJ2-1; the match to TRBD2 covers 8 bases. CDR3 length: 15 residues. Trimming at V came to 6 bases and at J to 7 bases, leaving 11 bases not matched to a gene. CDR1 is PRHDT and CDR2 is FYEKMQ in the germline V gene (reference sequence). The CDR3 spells CASSPRPGLDNEQFF. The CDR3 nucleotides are TGTGCCAGCAGTCCCCGCCCGGGACTAGATAATGAGCAGTTCTTC.

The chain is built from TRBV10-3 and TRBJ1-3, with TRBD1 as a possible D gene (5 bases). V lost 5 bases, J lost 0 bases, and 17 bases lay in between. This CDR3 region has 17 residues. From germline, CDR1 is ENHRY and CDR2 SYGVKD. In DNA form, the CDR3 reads TGTGCCATCAGTCAGGGCGAGGGACGGTACTCTGGAAACACCATATATTTT. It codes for CAISQGEGRYSGNTIYF.

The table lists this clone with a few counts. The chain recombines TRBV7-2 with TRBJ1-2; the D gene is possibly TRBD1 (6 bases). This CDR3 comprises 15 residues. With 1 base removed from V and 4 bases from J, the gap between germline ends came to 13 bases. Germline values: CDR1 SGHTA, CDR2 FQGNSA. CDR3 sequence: CASSLGGGAGYGYTF. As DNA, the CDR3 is TGTGCCAGCAGCTTAGGCGGGGGGGCTGGCTATGGCTACACCTTC.

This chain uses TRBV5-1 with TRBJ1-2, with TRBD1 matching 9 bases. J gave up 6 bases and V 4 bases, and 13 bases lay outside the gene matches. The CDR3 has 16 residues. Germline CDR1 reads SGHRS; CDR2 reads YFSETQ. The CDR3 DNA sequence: TGCGCCAGCAGCCCTTTTTCCCCGGGACAGGGAGATGGCTACACCTTC. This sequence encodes CASSPFSPGQGDGYTF.

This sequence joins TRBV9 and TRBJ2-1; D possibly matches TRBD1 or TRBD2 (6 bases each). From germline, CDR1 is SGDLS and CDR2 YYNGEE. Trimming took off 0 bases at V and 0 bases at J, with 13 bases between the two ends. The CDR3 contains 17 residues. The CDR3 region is CASSVVGGPSSYNEQFF. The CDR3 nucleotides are TGTGCCAGCAGCGTAGTTGGGGGGCCGAGCTCCTACAATGAGCAGTTCTTC. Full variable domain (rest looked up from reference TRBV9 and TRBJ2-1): DSGVTQTPKHLITATGQRVTLRCSPRSGDLSVYWYQQSLDQGLQFLIQYYNGEERAKGNILERFSAQQFPDLHSELNLSSLELGDSALYFCASSVVGGPSSYNEQFFGPGTRLTVL.

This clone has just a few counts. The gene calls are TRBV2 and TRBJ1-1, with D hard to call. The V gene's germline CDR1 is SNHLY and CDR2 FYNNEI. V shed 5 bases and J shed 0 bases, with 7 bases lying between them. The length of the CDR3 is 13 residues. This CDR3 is CASSPHLNTEAFF. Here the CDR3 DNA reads TGTGCCAGCAGTCCTCACTTGAACACTGAAGCTTTCTTT.

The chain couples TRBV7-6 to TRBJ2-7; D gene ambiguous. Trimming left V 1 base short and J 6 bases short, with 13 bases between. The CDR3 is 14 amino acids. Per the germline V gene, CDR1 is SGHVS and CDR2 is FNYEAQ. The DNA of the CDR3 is TGTGCCAGCAGCTTAGATGGGCAGGCCAGCGAGCAGTACTTC. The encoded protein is CASSLDGQASEQYF.

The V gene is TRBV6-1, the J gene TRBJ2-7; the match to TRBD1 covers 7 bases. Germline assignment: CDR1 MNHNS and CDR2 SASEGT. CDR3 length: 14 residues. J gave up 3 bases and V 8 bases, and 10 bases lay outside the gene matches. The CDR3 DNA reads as TGTGCCAGCGGCCGAACCGGGACAGACTACGAGCAGTACTTC. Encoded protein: CASGRTGTDYEQYF.